This T cell receptor beta chain was retrieved from a study of cytomegalovirus exposure and HLA in healthy donors (dated by TCRdb to about 2017). Broadly, across the study: An earlier analysis of 587 of the donors reported more than 250 Gb of sequence data and 120 million or so unique TCR beta sequences from about 200 million T cells. About 280 gigabases of sequencing data and 91 million or so unique TCR sequences made up an early release that covered several hundred HLA-typed donors. Among the roughly 430 genotyped donors, around 79% belonged to the genetic ancestry cluster associated with self-reported Caucasian donors. The study aimed to test whether signatures of past pathogen exposure could be identified by cataloging public T cell receptors. The T cell repertoires of under 700 subjects were profiled by immunosequencing and related to cytomegalovirus serostatus. Along with the roughly 670-subject first cohort, a separate validation cohort of over a hundred different subjects was used. To predict cytomegalovirus infection status, the study combined high-throughput TCR immunosequencing, statistical association of individual TCRs with disease status, and machine learning. To study patterns of TCR occurrence, a later analysis re-analyzed previously published TCR beta repertoires from hundreds of donors and added high-resolution HLA genotyping. Rather than drawing on any new phenotypic data, the later analysis identified candidate immune exposures from TCR beta sequences and the way those sequences occurred across donors. An earlier analysis of some 500 of the donors applied high-throughput TCR beta sequencing to assess whether each TCR beta V gene segment acted as functional or pseudogenic. Donor age, sex, ethnicity and CMV serostatus were compiled alongside the repertoire data. A later genetic analysis used genome-wide SNP genotypes for 398 of the 666 donors, treating that subset as a discovery cohort. All discovery cohort repertoires had been generated using a single sequencing platform. Both class I and class II loci were covered by HLA typing, at four-digit resolution. Typing coverage differed by locus: A, B, C, DRB1 and DQB1 were typed in roughly 620-630 donors, DQA1 in roughly 500, DPA1 in approximately 610, and DPB1 in 472. Roughly 5 DR-DQ haplotypes were treated as single units for association and clustering because of strong linkage in the cohort. Across roughly 420 genotyped donors of the cohort, an average of approximately 240,000 unique TCR beta nucleotide sequences per donor were sequenced, and roughly 20% of those sequences were non-productive. Study-level results and caveats: A few of the identified cytomegalovirus-associated TCR beta chains were confirmed in vitro to be specific for cytomegalovirus antigens. In a later genetic analysis, a missense DCLRE1C variant was associated with V-gene and J-gene trimming of TCR beta chains, and the association was replicated in an independent cohort. The classifier was reported to diagnose cytomegalovirus status with high specificity and sensitivity in both the original and validation cohorts. The authors suggested that the approach could potentially be extended to other disease states and immunological phenotypes. According to a later analysis, most CMV-associated TCR beta chains appeared to be HLA-restricted, and the HLA associations seemed to be driven largely by CMV exposure. Because counts were too low, about 18 rarely observed V segments, including chromosome 9 orphons, were excluded from the earlier analysis of 500 to 700 of the donors. Specific HLA alleles were associated with 15,000 to 20,000 TCR beta sequences at a false discovery rate of 0.05 in a later analysis. A further reported finding was that TCR beta sequences accurately predicted the HLA-A and HLA-B alleles for most subjects in the first cohort. When HLA alleles, especially DR and DQ, strongly co-occurred, TCR associations were difficult to assign to individual alleles. Immune exposure information for the cohort was limited to CMV serostatus. In this cohort, only TCR beta chains were sequenced, and detectable features were limited by the absence of alpha or paired-chain data. In an earlier analysis of some 550 of the donors, most TCR beta V segments were observed in productive rearrangements about 90% or about 30% of the time, broadly matching IMGT annotations. In a later analysis, several top co-occurrence clusters were reported to appear linked to parvovirus B19, influenza, CMV and Epstein-Barr virus. Roughly uniform sequencing depth across donors was assumed in presence/absence analyses, although this assumption may not hold. Most TCR sequences were observed very rarely across donors, whereas some public TCRs were present in many individuals. HLA typing was unavailable for some donors at each locus, so association tests used only the typed subset. According to a later genetic analysis, donors in an Asian-associated ancestry cluster had fewer N-insertions in productive TCRs than the approximately 700-donor mean. A later analysis found that HLA-associated TCR beta chains were more clonally expanded and had lower generation probabilities than equally common non-associated chains. A group of highly shared sequence variants was considered likely to be a technical artifact of the sequencing pipeline. Some IMGT-functional V segments, including TRBV6-2 and TRBV6-3, could not be distinguished by the 87-base-pair reads and were therefore excluded. According to a later analysis, TCR association rates differed among HLA loci, with DRB1 alleles showing the most associated TCRs and HLA-C alleles showing the fewest. Correlated functional status among segregating V segments might reflect linkage disequilibrium, but an unknown experimental factor could not be ruled out. The study listed 150 to 200 TCR beta chains as associated with cytomegalovirus.

V has 5 bases trimmed and J has 6 bases trimmed; junction bases matching no gene number 4. The germline V gene (reference sequence) specifies LNHDA as CDR1 and SQIVND as CDR2. Counted from cysteine to phenylalanine, this CDR3 has 15 amino acids. Of all the DNA, just the CDR3 is kept, 45 bases in frame from base 1. The library was generated by the immunoSEQ multiplex PCR assay. A mixture of 60 forward primers for TCR Vbeta segments and 13 reverse primers for TCR Jbeta segments was used in the multiplex PCR. The CDR3 region of rearranged TCR beta genes was amplified from genomic DNA with a multiplex PCR assay. The Illumina HiSeq System was used to sequence the amplified TCR beta libraries as 87-base-pair reads. The published analysis was carried out like this. In a later analysis, tens of millions of unique TCR beta chains were counted across the 666 repertoires, and approximately 11 million of these chains were shared by at least two donors. Raw reads were error-corrected and collapsed into unique sequences by a nearest-neighbor algorithm in which closely related sequences were merged to remove PCR and sequencing errors. CDR3 sequences were aligned to IMGT reference sequences to assign V, D and J gene segments. For a sequence to be retained, a match of at least six nucleotides to both a V gene segment and a J gene segment was required. A rearrangement was called productive if the CDR3 had no stop codons and remained in frame with V and J, and every other rearrangement was called non-productive. CDR3 was defined according to IMGT convention as the region running from the second conserved V-encoded cysteine to the conserved J-encoded phenylalanine. The earlier analysis of 450 to 750 of the donors excluded any sequence lacking an unambiguous match to a single V gene segment. An earlier analysis of 587 of the donors classified V segments as functional when productive rearrangements were above 56.7% and as segregating when the standard deviation between donors was above 5%. A statistical classification framework was developed to diagnose cytomegalovirus status using the catalog of TCR beta chain sequences. V and J gene assignment, in a later analysis, came from comparing TCR nucleotide sequences with IMGT/GENE-DB human TR gene sequences. In a later analysis, CDR3 sequences and most-parsimonious VDJ recombination scenarios were assigned using the TCRdist pipeline. In a later analysis, every TCR beta chain was defined by the combination of its CDR3 amino acid sequence and its V-gene family, and reads without a unique V-gene family were dropped. In a later analysis, 500 to 650 highly shared, low-generation-probability nucleotide sequences were removed to address suspected cross-contamination and a sequencing artifact. For each public chain, a later analysis derived a clonal expansion index from normalized ranks of inferred template counts within each repertoire. In a later analysis, generation probabilities were computed using a VDJ recombination model fitted to out-of-frame rearrangements, and the results were checked against IGoR. Hypergeometric tests were used in a later analysis to score TCR-TCR, TCR-HLA and TCR-CMV co-occurrence, with a repertoire-size bias correction applied to the TCR pairs. To estimate false discovery rates, a later analysis permuted the HLA or CMV assignments 20 times. In a later analysis, co-occurring TCRs were grouped using DBSCAN, with TCRdist sequence similarity added in when clustering inside HLA-allele-positive subsets. For co-occurrence clustering, repertoires with fewer than 30,000 or more than 120,000 public chains were excluded, along with five or six repertoires with anomalous nucleotide sharing. In TCRdb, the immuneACCESS table is reduced to in-frame sequences with V and J assigned. These tables do not hold every clone; where another copy was compared, an unresolved V gene accounts for under half, and the others remain unexplained. V and J calls and clone size are those listed in that table; D and trimming were worked out from the DNA. Present in this sample are around 190,000 clones, about four fifths of which were seen just once. The top ten constitute 2.5% to 3% of the sample.

The cohort comprised 666 healthy bone marrow donors. Cohort members were all nominally healthy when sampled, although unrecorded immune exposures were likely present. The donor was CMV seronegative and was included in the group of a few hundred seronegative cohort members. Each donor provided a peripheral blood sample, and peripheral blood mononuclear cells were used for TCR beta sequencing. Genomic DNA extraction from the blood cell samples was performed with the Qiagen DNeasy Blood Extraction Kit. As to this clone: This clone's antigen is unknown. Per-nucleotide qualities are absent, and no much larger clonotype sits a single base away.

This receptor was identified in a female donor in good health and CMV-seronegative. The sequence joins TRBV19 to TRBJ2-3, and TRBD2 matches 14 of the central bases. The sequenced material came from PBMCs. The CDR3 amino acid sequence is: CASSAGLAGADTQYF. The sequenced DNA is TGTGCCAGTAGTGCGGGACTAGCGGGAGCGGATACGCAGTATTTT.